A few counts support the clone carrying this T cell receptor (beta chain). The antigen is not known. This sample is part of a study of radiotherapy plus CTLA-4 blockade in lung cancer. About the study: Of the patients, 15% to 20% showed objective responses and about 29% attained disease control. Whole-study results and caveats: Best predicting response, reportedly, were early blood T cell clone dynamics, with interferon-beta. TCR clones originating in tumors grew in number in blood after radiotherapy plus ipilimumab.

The study gave focal radiation plus ipilimumab CTLA-4 blockade to patients with chemo-refractory metastatic non-small-cell lung cancer. The protocol was immunoSEQ multiplex PCR, while the TCRdb copy is restricted to in-frame clones and leaves out a portion. The sample has some 96,000 clones, 88% seen once. The ends were cut back, 4 bases at V and 8 bases at J, with 27 bases in the middle. CDR3 length: 17 residues. CDR1 SQVTM and CDR2 ANQGSEA come from the germline V gene. The specimen was peripheral blood, collected from a patient treated with radiotherapy plus ipilimumab. The clonotype comes from a human donor with non-small cell lung cancer that progressed on radiotherapy plus ipilimumab. V usage is TRBV29-1 and J usage is TRBJ2-1; the D is unclear. The CDR3 DNA follows: TGCAGCGTTGTCCCCCTAATAACATCTGGTTCTCCGGATGAGCAGTTCTTC. This gives the protein CSVVPLITSGSPDEQFF.